A single sample is the source of the 29 T cell receptor beta chains below, sequenced in a study of CD8+ T cells in alopecia areata. As the sequencing template, cDNA was produced by extracting RNA and reverse transcribing it. Sequencing was performed with immunoSEQ multiplex PCR; in TCRdb, only in-frame clones are kept and a portion is missing. This sample has 150,000 or so clones; 87% occur once, and the top ten carry about 15%. The sequencing used CD8+ T cells sorted from blood, collected at week 0. These TCRs come from a human donor with alopecia areata.

The CDR3 protein is CASSLAQFKQETQYF. The CDR3 DNA is TGTGCCAGCAGCTTGGCCCAGTTTAAACAAGAGACCCAGTACTTC. V and J are TRBV5-4 and TRBJ2-5; D remains ambiguous. The CDR3 loop spans 15 amino acids. V was shortened by 0 bases and J by 2 bases, with 11 bases between the two germline ends. Germline CDR1 and CDR2: SGHNT and YYREEE (reference sequence).

This clone was seen more than once but under ten times. Other DNA sequences in the sample encode the same CDR3. The chain couples TRBV4-1 to TRBJ1-1, with 9 bases lining up with TRBD1. V shed 1 base, J shed 6 bases, and the junction held 0 bases outside the gene matches. Germline loops: CDR1 MGHRA, CDR2 YSYEKL. CDR3 length: 13 residues. The DNA for the CDR3 is TGCGCCAGCAGCCAAGGACAGGGGGCTGAAGCTTTCTTT. Protein product: CASSQGQGAEAFF.

This chain links TRBV13 with TRBJ2-1; 10 nucleotides agree with TRBD2. Germline V lookup: CDR1 PRHDT, CDR2 FYEKMQ (reference sequence). V trimming: 5 bases; J trimming: 4 bases; junction bases outside the gene matches: 5. This CDR3 is 15 amino acids long. The CDR3 reads CASSAERGGYNEQFF. DNA of the CDR3: TGTGCCAGCAGCGCGGAGCGGGGGGGGTACAATGAGCAGTTCTTC.

CDR3 sequence (DNA): TGTGCCAGCAGCTCTCAAGACAATGAGCAGTTCTTC. This sequence encodes CASSSQDNEQFF. V gene TRBV7-2 combines with J gene TRBJ2-1; D is ambiguous. The germline V and J ends were trimmed by 4 bases and 5 bases, with 6 bases remaining between them. Germline CDR1 reads SGHTA; CDR2 reads FQGNSA. CDR3 size: 12 residues. Together with reference TRBV7-2 and TRBJ2-1, the CDR3 gives the full variable domain: GAGVSQSPSNKVTEKGKDVELRCDPISGHTALYWYRQSLGQGLEFLIYFQGNSAPDKSGLPSDRFSAERTGGSVSTLTIQRTQQEDSAVYLCASSSQDNEQFFGPGTRLTVL.

In its sample, this clone was seen a few times. J is TRBJ1-2 and V is TRBV29-1, with D tentatively TRBD1 (5 bases). V gave up 6 bases and J gave up 2 bases, with 13 bases separating them. This CDR3 is 13 amino acids long. The V gene's germline CDR1 is SQVTM and CDR2 ANQGSEA. The CDR3 spells CSVEKTENYGYTF. The CDR3 bases are TGCAGCGTAGAAAAGACAGAAAACTATGGCTACACCTTC. The full variable domain, completed using reference TRBV29-1 and TRBJ1-2, is SAVISQKPSRDICQRGTSLTIQCQVDSQVTMMFWYRQQPGQSLTLIATANQGSEATYESGFVIDKFPISRPNLTFSTLTVSNMSPEDSSIYLCSVEKTENYGYTFGSGTRLTVV.

The chain is built from TRBV30 and TRBJ2-7; D may be TRBD1 (9 bases). This CDR3 contains 16 residues. Germline V gives CDR1 GTSNPN, CDR2 SVGIG (reference sequence). V shed 0 bases and J shed 1 base, with 16 bases lying between them. As DNA, the CDR3 is TGTGCCTGGAGTGTACGGGGGGGACAGGGATCCTACGAGCAGTACTTC. Encoded protein: CAWSVRGGQGSYEQYF.

The rearrangement uses TRBV15 and TRBJ2-1, with 7 bases fitting TRBD2. The length of the CDR3 is 16 residues. Germline CDR1 and CDR2: LNHNV and YYDKDF (reference sequence). V shed 0 bases, J shed 4 bases, and the junction held 6 bases outside the gene matches. CDR3 sequence reads: CATSRDMASGYNEQFF. CDR3 in DNA: TGTGCCACCAGCAGAGATATGGCTAGCGGATACAATGAGCAGTTCTTC.

DNA of the CDR3: TGTGCCAGCAGCGCGAAACAGCGGGGGGTCCCCGGGAATGAGCAGTTCTTC. It yields the protein CASSAKQRGVPGNEQFF. The genes are TRBV9 and TRBJ2-1; 9 bases line up with TRBD2. This CDR3 spans 17 amino acids. V dropped 3 bases and J dropped 7; count of bases not matched to a gene: 14. The germline CDR1 and CDR2 sequences are SGDLS and YYNGEE.

The V call is TRBV13, the J call TRBJ2-3; tentative D call: TRBD2 (5 bases). V lost 1 base, J lost 0 bases, and 8 bases lay in between. This CDR3 contains 15 residues. Looked up from germline, CDR1 is PRHDT and CDR2 is FYEKMQ (reference sequence). The CDR3 nucleotides are TGTGCCAGCAGCTTAGTGGCTAGCAGCACAGATACGCAGTATTTT. Translation gives CASSLVASSTDTQYF.

The chain employs TRBV13 and TRBJ1-1; 8 nucleotides line up with TRBD1. The trim removed 5 bases at V and 0 bases at J, leaving 11 bases unmatched. Germline V gene lookup returns CDR1 PRHDT and CDR2 FYEKMQ (reference sequence). The CDR3 covers 17 residues. CDR3 nucleotide sequence: TGTGCCAGCAGCGCCACCGGGGGACAGGCAATGAACACTGAAGCTTTCTTT. The encoded protein is CASSATGGQAMNTEAFF.

This sequence joins TRBV5-1 and TRBJ2-5; D perhaps matches TRBD2 (5 bases). The germline gives CDR1 SGHRS, CDR2 YFSETQ. This CDR3 is built from 11 residues. V was clipped by 3 bases and J by 5 bases, with 5 bases between them. CDR3 amino acids: CASSWTETQYF. CDR3 nucleotides: TGCGCCAGCAGCTGGACTGAGACCCAGTACTTC. Full variable domain (rest looked up from reference TRBV5-1 and TRBJ2-5): KAGVTQTPRYLIKTRGQQVTLSCSPISGHRSVSWYQQTPGQGLQFLFEYFSETQRNKGNFPGRFSGRQFSNSRSEMNVSTLELGDSALYLCASSWTETQYFGPGTRLLVL.

The rearrangement joins TRBV15 to TRBJ1-1; D gene unclear. The CDR3 covers 12 residues. Germline V gene data show CDR1 as LNHNV and CDR2 as YYDKDF (reference sequence). Trimming left V 8 bases short and J 5 bases short, with 12 bases between. The CDR3 bases are TGTGCCACCCGGGCATCGCGGACTGAAGCTTTCTTT. Amino acids: CATRASRTEAFF.

The chain links TRBV4-1 to TRBJ2-1, with a weak D call TRBD1 (6 bases). CDR1 is MGHRA and CDR2 is YSYEKL in the germline V gene. This CDR3 comprises 16 residues. The V end lost 4 bases, the J end lost 1 base, and 14 bases lay between the germline ends. This chain's CDR3 is CASSPVGQTSYNEQFF. The CDR3 DNA reads TGCGCCAGCAGCCCCGTTGGACAGACTTCCTACAATGAGCAGTTCTTC.

The CDR3 region has the DNA TGTGCCAGCAGTTTAGCCGGACAGGGCTGGACTGAAGCTTTCTTT. Its translation is CASSLAGQGWTEAFF. The V and J genes are TRBV27 and TRBJ1-1, with TRBD1 identical over 8 bases. Per germline, CDR1 MNHEY and CDR2 SMNVEV (reference sequence). The V and J ends lost 2 bases and 5 bases, in that order; junction bases with no gene match: 7. This CDR3 spans 15 amino acids.

As to this clone: Different DNA sequences within this sample yield the same CDR3. The CDR3 DNA reads as TGTGCCAGCAGTATTGGGACAGGAGCTTACGAGCAGTACTTC. Translation gives CASSIGTGAYEQYF. This chain joins TRBV27 and TRBJ2-7, with 8 bases fitting TRBD1. The CDR3 spans 14 residues. CDR1 is MNHEY, CDR2 SMNVEV, per germline (reference sequence). The J segment lost 4 bases and the V segment lost 5 bases, leaving 7 bases of the junction unmatched.

The gene calls are TRBV28 and TRBJ2-3, with D perhaps TRBD1 (5 bases). Germline-derived CDR1 and CDR2 are MDHEN and SYDVKM. The V gene lost 2 bases and the J gene lost 2 bases, with 17 bases spanning the gap. The CDR3 is 17 residues long. The CDR3 sequence is CASSLRGRQSFTDTQYF. The CDR3 DNA reads as TGTGCCAGCAGTTTAAGGGGCCGGCAGTCCTTCACAGATACGCAGTATTTT.

This chain uses TRBV7-8 with TRBJ2-3; D is undetermined. The ends were cut back, 3 bases at V and 1 base at J, with 11 bases in the middle. Germline CDR1 reads SGHVS; CDR2 reads FQNEAQ. This CDR3 is 15 amino acids long. CDR3 in amino acids: CASSLEDPRTDTQYF. The CDR3 nucleotides are TGTGCCAGCAGCTTGGAAGATCCCCGCACAGATACGCAGTATTTT.

The rearrangement joins TRBV23-1 to TRBJ1-5; D gene uncertain. TRBV23-1 belongs to the ORF category, with a function that is uncertain. The CDR3 runs to 15 residues. The V and J ends lost 8 bases and 7 bases respectively, with 21 bases between them. This CDR3 reads CASPLRTPARQPQHF. The DNA for the CDR3 is TGCGCCAGCCCTCTGCGGACCCCAGCTCGGCAGCCCCAGCATTTT.

This chain uses TRBV27 with TRBJ2-7; D unresolved. From germline, CDR1 is MNHEY and CDR2 SMNVEV (reference sequence). Trimming removed 4 bases at V and 3 bases at J, with 4 bases between. The CDR3 loop spans 11 amino acids. Written as DNA, the CDR3 is TGTGCCAGCAGTTCAAACTACGAGCAGTACTTC. Protein sequence: CASSSNYEQYF.

The V gene is TRBV9, the J gene TRBJ2-7, with TRBD2 identical over 10 bases. Germline CDR1 and CDR2: SGDLS and YYNGEE. V trimming: 1 base; J trimming: 0 bases; junction bases outside the gene matches: 1. The CDR3 runs to 15 residues. DNA for the CDR3: TGTGCCAGCAGCGTAACTAGCGGGACCTCCTACGAGCAGTACTTC. This encodes CASSVTSGTSYEQYF.

This clone was detected only once. This chain joins TRBV7-9 and TRBJ2-1; 7 bases are shared with TRBD2. Germline V CDR1 and CDR2: SEHNR, FQNEAQ (reference sequence). This CDR3 has 15 residues. Trimming removed 5 bases from V and 5 bases from J; junction bases left unmatched: 9. The CDR3 region has the DNA TGTGCCAGCAGCCATGCGCCTAGCGGACACAATGAGCAGTTCTTC. It yields the protein CASSHAPSGHNEQFF.

The rearrangement uses TRBV6-1 and TRBJ2-1, with D unresolved. Trimming pared 10 bases from V and 3 bases from J, leaving 19 bases between. The CDR3 runs to 15 residues. In germline, CDR1 is MNHNS, CDR2 SASEGT. For the CDR3, the DNA is TGTGCCATCATGCCCCGGGCAGGAGACTACAATGAGCAGTTCTTC. This sequence encodes CAIMPRAGDYNEQFF.

The chain links TRBV11-2 to TRBJ2-7; D is possibly TRBD1 (5 bases). Germline lookup yields CDR1 SGHAT and CDR2 FQNNGV. The CDR3 loop spans 12 amino acids. V dropped 4 bases and J dropped 3 bases, with 7 bases sitting between them. The CDR3 region is CASSSQGYEQYF. Here the CDR3 DNA reads TGTGCCAGCAGCTCCCAGGGCTACGAGCAGTACTTC.

The V and J genes are TRBV30 and TRBJ2-7; D perhaps matches TRBD1 (5 bases). CDR3 size: 11 residues. Germline V CDR1 and CDR2: GTSNPN, SVGIG (reference sequence). Trimming shortened V by 5 bases and J by 5 bases, and 10 bases separated the two germline ends. The CDR3 nucleotides read TGTGCCTGGTACCAGGGCCACGAGCAGTACTTC. This gives the protein CAWYQGHEQYF.

The J gene is TRBJ1-1, the V gene TRBV30; no definite D call. This CDR3 has 12 amino acids. The ends were cut back, 0 bases at V and 3 bases at J, with 5 bases in the middle. The germline V gene has CDR1 GTSNPN and CDR2 SVGIG (reference sequence). CDR3 loop: CAWSVPYTEAFF. The CDR3 DNA reads as TGTGCCTGGAGTGTACCGTACACTGAAGCTTTCTTT.

The CDR3: CASSSTGGSYNEQFF. CDR3 DNA sequence: TGTGCCAGCAGCTCGACAGGGGGTTCCTACAATGAGCAGTTCTTC. The chain combines TRBV7-9 with TRBJ2-1, with TRBD1 identical over 9 bases. This CDR3 contains 15 residues. CDR1 and CDR2 from the germline V gene are SEHNR and FQNEAQ (reference sequence). V was pared by 4 bases and J by 1 base, with 2 bases of the junction left unmatched. Supplemented by reference TRBV7-9 and TRBJ2-1, the full variable domain reads DTGVSQNPRHKITKRGQNVTFRCDPISEHNRLYWYRQTLGQGPEFLTYFQNEAQLEKSRLLSDRFSAERPKGSFSTLEIQRTEQGDSAMYLCASSSTGGSYNEQFFGPGTRLTVL.

This chain joins TRBV27 and TRBJ2-7; no reliable D call. The germline V gene has CDR1 MNHEY and CDR2 SMNVEV (reference sequence). This CDR3 is built from 13 residues. Deletions cut 6 bases from V and 2 bases from J, with 11 bases between. DNA of the CDR3: TGTGCCAGCAGCCAAGGTTCCCCCTACGAGCAGTACTTC. Protein sequence: CASSQGSPYEQYF.

Points on this clone: Other DNA sequences in the sample encode the same CDR3. The CDR3 protein is CASSLGGTGELFF. The DNA of the CDR3 is TGTGCCAGCAGCTTGGGAGGGACCGGGGAGCTGTTTTTT. The rearrangement uses TRBV11-2 and TRBJ2-2; 7 positions agree with TRBD2. Trimming cost V 3 bases and J 5 bases; bases outside gene matches: 0. Germline V gene sequence: CDR1 SGHAT, CDR2 FQNNGV. The CDR3 consists of 13 residues.

Written as DNA, the CDR3 is TGTGCCAGCAGTCCTTGGACAGCGAACACCGGGGAGCTGTTTTTT. It is translated as CASSPWTANTGELFF. The V and J genes are TRBV27 and TRBJ2-2; D might be TRBD1 (6 bases). CDR3 length: 15 amino acids. The germline V gene has CDR1 MNHEY and CDR2 SMNVEV (reference sequence). V lost 5 bases to trimming and J lost 0 bases, with 10 bases between them.